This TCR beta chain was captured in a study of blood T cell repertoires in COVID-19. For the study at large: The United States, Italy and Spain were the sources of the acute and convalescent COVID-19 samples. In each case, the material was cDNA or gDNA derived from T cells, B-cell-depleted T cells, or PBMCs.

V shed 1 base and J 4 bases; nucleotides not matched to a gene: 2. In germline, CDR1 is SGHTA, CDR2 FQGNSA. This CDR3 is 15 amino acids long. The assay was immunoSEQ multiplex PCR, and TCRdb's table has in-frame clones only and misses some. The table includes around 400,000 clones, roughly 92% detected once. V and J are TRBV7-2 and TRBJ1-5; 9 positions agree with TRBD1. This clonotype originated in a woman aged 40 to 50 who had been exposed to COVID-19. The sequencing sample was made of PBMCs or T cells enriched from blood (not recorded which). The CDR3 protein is CASSLDRGLNQPQHF. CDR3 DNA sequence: TGTGCCAGCAGCTTAGACAGGGGGCTTAATCAGCCCCAGCATTTT.